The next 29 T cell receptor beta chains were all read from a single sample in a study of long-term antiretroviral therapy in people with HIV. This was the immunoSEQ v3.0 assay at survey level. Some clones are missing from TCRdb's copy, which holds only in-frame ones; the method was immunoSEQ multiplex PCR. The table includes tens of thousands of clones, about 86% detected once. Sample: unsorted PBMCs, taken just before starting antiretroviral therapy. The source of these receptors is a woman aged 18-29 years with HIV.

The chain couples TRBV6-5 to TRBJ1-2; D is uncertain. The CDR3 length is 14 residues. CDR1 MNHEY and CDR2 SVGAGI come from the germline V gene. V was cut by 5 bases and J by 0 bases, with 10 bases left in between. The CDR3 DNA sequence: TGTGCCAGCAGTCCCGCGGCCCCTAACTATGGCTACACCTTC. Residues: CASSPAAPNYGYTF.

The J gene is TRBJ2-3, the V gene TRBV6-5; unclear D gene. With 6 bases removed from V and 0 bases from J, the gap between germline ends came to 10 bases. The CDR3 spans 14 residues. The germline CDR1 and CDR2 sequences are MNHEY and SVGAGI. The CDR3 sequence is CASSQTSSTDTQYF. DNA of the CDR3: TGTGCCAGCAGCCAGACATCTAGCACAGATACGCAGTATTTT.

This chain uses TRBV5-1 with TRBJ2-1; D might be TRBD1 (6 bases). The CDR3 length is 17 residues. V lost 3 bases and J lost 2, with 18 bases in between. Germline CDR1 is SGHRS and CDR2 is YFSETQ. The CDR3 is CASSSQEQGYTYNEQFF. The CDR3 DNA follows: TGCGCCAGCAGCTCACAAGAACAGGGATATACCTACAATGAGCAGTTCTTC.

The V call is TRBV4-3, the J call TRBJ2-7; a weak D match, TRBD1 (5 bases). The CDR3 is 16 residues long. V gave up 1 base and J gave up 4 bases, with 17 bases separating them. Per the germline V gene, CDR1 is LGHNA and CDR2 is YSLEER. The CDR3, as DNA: TGCGCCAGCAGCCAAGGTGTCAGGGTTCGTCCTTACGAGCAGTACTTC. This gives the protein CASSQGVRVRPYEQYF.

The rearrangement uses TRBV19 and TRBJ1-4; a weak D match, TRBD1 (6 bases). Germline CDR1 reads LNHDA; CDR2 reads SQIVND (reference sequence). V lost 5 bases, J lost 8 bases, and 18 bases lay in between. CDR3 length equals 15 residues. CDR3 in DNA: TGTGCCAGTAGTCTCACCGGGGGGGCAGAAGAAAAACTGTTTTTT. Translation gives CASSLTGGAEEKLFF.

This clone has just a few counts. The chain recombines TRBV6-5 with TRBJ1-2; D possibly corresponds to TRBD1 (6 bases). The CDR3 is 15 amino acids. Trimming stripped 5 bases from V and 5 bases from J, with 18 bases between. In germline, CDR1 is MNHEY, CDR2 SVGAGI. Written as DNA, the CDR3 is TGTGCCAGCAGTCTAAAAACGGGGGCTGTATATGGCTACACCTTC. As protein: CASSLKTGAVYGYTF.

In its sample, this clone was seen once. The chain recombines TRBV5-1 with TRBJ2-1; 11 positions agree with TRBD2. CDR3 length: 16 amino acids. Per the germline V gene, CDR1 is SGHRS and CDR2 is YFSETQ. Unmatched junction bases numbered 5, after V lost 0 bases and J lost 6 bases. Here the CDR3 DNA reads TGCGCCAGCAGCTTGGATCTCCTAGCGGGAGGCAATGAGCAGTTCTTC. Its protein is CASSLDLLAGGNEQFF.

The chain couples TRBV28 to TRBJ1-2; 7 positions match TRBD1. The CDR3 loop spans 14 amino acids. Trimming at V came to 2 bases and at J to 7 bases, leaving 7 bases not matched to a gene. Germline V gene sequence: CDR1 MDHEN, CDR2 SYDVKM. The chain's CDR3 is CASSLGQAYLGYTF. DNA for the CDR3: TGTGCCAGCAGTTTAGGACAGGCCTATCTTGGCTACACCTTC.

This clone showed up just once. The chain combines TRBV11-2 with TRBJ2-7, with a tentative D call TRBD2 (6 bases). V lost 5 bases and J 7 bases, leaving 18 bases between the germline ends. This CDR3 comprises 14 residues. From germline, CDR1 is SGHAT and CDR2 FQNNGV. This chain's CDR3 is CASSPFTAGNEQYF. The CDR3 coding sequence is TGTGCCAGCAGCCCCTTTACCGCGGGGAATGAGCAGTACTTC.

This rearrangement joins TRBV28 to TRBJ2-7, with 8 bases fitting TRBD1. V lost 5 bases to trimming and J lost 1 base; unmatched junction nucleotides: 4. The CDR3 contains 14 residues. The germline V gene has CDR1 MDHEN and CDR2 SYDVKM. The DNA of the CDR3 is TGTGCCAGCAGTCCTTACAGGGGGTCCTACGAGCAGTACTTC. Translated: CASSPYRGSYEQYF. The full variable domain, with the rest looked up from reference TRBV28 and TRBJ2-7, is DVKVTQSSRYLVKRTGEKVFLECVQDMDHENMFWYRQDPGLGLRLIYFSYDVKMKEKGDIPEGYSVSREKKERFSLILESASTNQTSMYLCASSPYRGSYEQYFGPGTRLTVT.

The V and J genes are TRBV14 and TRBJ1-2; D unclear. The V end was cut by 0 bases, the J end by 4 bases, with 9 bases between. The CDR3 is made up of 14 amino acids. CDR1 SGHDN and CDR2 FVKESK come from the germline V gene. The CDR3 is CASSQDRVVYGYTF. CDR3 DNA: TGTGCCAGCAGCCAAGATAGGGTTGTCTATGGCTACACCTTC.

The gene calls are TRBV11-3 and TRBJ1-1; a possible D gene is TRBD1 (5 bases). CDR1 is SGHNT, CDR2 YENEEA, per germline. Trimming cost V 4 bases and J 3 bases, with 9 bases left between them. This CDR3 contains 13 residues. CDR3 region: CASSSGTYTEAFF. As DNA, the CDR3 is TGTGCCAGCAGCTCGGGGACTTACACTGAAGCTTTCTTT. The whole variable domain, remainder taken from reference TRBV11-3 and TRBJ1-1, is EAGVVQSPRYKIIEKKQPVAFWCNPISGHNTLYWYLQNLGQGPELLIRYENEEAVDDSQLPKDRFSAERLKGVDSTLKIQPAELGDSAVYLCASSSGTYTEAFFGQGTRLTVV.

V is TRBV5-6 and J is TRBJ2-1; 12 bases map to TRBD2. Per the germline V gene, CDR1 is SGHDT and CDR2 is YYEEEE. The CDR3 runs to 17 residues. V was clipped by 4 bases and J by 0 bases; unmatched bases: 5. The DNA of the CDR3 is TGTGCCAGCAGCCATGGACTAGCGGGGACCTCCTACAATGAGCAGTTCTTC. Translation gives CASSHGLAGTSYNEQFF.

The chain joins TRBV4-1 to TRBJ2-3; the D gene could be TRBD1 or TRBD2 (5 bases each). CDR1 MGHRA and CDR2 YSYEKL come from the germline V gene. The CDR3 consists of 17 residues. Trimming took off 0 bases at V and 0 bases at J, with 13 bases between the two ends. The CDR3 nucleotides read TGCGCCAGCAGCCAAGACGGGGCAGTGGTGAGCACAGATACGCAGTATTTT. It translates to CASSQDGAVVSTDTQYF.

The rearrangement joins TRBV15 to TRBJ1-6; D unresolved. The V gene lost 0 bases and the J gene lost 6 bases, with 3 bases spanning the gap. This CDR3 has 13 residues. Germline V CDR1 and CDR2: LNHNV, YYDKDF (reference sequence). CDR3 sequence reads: CATSRDANSPLHF. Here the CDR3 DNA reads TGTGCCACCAGCAGAGATGCTAATTCACCCCTCCACTTT.

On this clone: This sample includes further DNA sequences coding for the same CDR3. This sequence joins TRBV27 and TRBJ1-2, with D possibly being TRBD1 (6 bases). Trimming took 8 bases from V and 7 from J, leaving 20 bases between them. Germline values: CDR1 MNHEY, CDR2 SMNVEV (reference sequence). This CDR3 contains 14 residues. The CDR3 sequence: CASALGGRGSGYTF. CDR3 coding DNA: TGTGCCAGCGCCTTAGGGGGGCGGGGAAGTGGCTACACCTTC.

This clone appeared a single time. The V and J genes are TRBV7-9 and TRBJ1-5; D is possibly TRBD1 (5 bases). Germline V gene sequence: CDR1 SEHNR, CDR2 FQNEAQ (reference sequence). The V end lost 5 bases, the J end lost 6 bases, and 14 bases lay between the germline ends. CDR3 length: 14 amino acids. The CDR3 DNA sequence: TGTGCCAGCAGCATAGGCAGGGAGGGTCAGCCCCAGCATTTT. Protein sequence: CASSIGREGQPQHF.

The DNA for the CDR3 is TGTGCCAGCAGTGAACTAGCGGCCAGCTACGAGCAGTACTTC. The encoded protein is CASSELAASYEQYF. The J gene is TRBJ2-7, the V gene TRBV6-1; 7 bases line up with TRBD2. This CDR3 has 14 amino acids. The junction had 4 bases not matched to a gene; V was cut back by 2 bases and J by 3 bases. Germline-derived CDR1 and CDR2 are MNHNS and SASEGT.

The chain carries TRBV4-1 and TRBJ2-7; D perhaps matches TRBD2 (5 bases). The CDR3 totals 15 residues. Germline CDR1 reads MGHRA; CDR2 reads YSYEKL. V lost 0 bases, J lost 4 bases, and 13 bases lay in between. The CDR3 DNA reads TGCGCCAGCAGCCAAGATGAAGCGGAGCCTTACGAGCAGTACTTC. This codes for CASSQDEAEPYEQYF.

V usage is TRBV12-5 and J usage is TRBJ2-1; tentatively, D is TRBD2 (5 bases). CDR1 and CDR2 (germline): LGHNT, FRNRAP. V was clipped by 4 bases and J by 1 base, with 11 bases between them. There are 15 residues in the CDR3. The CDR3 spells CASGSYRGSYNEQFF. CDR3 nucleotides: TGTGCTAGTGGTTCATACAGAGGGTCCTACAATGAGCAGTTCTTC.

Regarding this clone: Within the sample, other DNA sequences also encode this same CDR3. As DNA, the CDR3 is TGCGCCAGCAGCTTGGAAAGGGCGAGCACAGATACGCAGTATTTT. Its translation is CASSLERASTDTQYF. The chain uses TRBV5-1 and TRBJ2-3; D not certain. V lost 0 bases to trimming and J lost 0 bases, with 8 bases between them. The CDR3 is 15 residues long. Germline CDR1 is SGHRS and CDR2 is YFSETQ.

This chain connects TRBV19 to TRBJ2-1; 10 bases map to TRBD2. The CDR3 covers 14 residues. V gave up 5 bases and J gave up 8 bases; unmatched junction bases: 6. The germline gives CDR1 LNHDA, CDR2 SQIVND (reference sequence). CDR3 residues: CASSGSGRGDEQFF. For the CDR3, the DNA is TGTGCCAGTAGTGGCAGCGGGAGGGGCGATGAGCAGTTCTTC. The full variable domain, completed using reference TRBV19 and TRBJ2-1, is DGGITQSPKYLFRKEGQNVTLSCEQNLNHDAMYWYRQDPGQGLRLIYYSQIVNDFQKGDIAEGYSVSREKKESFPLTVTSAQKNPTAFYLCASSGSGRGDEQFFGPGTRLTVL.

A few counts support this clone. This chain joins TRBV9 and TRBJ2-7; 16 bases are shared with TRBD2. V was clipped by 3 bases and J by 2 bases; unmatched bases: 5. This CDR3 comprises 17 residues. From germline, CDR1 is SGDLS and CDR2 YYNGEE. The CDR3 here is CASSAPGLAGGTYEQYF. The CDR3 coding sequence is TGTGCCAGCAGCGCGCCGGGACTAGCGGGAGGGACCTACGAGCAGTACTTC. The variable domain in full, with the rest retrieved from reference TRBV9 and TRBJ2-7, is DSGVTQTPKHLITATGQRVTLRCSPRSGDLSVYWYQQSLDQGLQFLIQYYNGEERAKGNILERFSAQQFPDLHSELNLSSLELGDSALYFCASSAPGLAGGTYEQYFGPGTRLTVT.

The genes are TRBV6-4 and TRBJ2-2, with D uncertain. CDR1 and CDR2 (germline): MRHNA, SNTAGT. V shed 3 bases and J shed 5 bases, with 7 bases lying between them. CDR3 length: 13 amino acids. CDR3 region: CASSEEETGELFF. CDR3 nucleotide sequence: TGTGCCAGCAGTGAAGAAGAAACCGGGGAGCTGTTTTTT.

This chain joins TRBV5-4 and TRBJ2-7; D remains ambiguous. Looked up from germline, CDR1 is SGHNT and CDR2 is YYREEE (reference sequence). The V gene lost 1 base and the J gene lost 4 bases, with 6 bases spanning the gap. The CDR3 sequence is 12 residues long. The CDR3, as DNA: TGTGCCAGCAGCTTGTACGGTTACGAGCAGTACTTC. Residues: CASSLYGYEQYF.

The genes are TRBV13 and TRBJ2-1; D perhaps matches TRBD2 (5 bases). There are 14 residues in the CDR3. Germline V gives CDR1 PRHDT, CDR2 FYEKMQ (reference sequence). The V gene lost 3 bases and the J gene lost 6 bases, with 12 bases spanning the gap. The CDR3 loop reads CASSLGRRGNEQFF. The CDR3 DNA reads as TGTGCCAGCAGCTTGGGCCGTCGGGGCAATGAGCAGTTCTTC. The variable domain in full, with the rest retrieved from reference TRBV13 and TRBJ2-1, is AAGVIQSPRHLIKEKRETATLKCYPIPRHDTVYWYQQGPGQDPQFLISFYEKMQSDKGSIPDRFSAQQFSDYHSELNMSSLELGDSALYFCASSLGRRGNEQFFGPGTRLTVL.

The CDR3 spells CASSLNPSNNEQFF. The CDR3 bases are TGTGCCAGCAGCTTAAACCCGAGCAACAATGAGCAGTTCTTC. The chain uses TRBV7-3 and TRBJ2-1; no reliable D call. The CDR3 has 14 amino acids. V lost 1 base and J lost 5, with 9 bases in between. Germline CDR1 reads SGHTA; CDR2 reads FQGTGA.

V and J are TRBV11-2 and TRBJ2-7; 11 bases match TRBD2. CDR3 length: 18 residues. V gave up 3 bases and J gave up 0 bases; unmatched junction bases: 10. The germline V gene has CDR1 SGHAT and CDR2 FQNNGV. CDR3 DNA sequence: TGTGCCAGCAGCTTCGCCCACCCGACTAGCGGGAACTCCTACGAGCAGTACTTC. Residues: CASSFAHPTSGNSYEQYF.

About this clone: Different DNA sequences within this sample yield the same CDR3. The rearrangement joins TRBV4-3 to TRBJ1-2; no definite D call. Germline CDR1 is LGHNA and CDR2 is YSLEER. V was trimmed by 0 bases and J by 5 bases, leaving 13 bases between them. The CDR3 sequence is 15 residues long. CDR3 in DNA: TGCGCCAGCAGCCAAGAAACAGCCCGTCCTTATGGCTACACCTTC. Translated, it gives CASSQETARPYGYTF.